This is a list of T cell receptor beta chains from one sample in a study of blood T cell repertoires in COVID-19. The data were produced by immunoSEQ multiplex PCR, yet TCRdb's version contains in-frame clones alone and is incomplete. The sample has under 450,000 clones, more than 75% seen once. Material: PBMCs or T cells enriched from blood (not recorded which). The receptors derive from a man aged 25-40 years who had recovered from COVID-19. Both conserved end residues are part of each CDR3.

TRBV5-1	TRBJ1-2	CASSFQVTDGYTF
TRBV4-2	TRBJ2-5	CASSQVPSGYQETQYF
TRBV30	TRBJ1-6	CAWSRQDYNSPLHF
TRBV9	TRBJ2-5	CASSVEGVQETQYF
TRBV5-1	TRBJ2-1	CASSWTPSSYNEQFF
TRBV5-1	TRBJ1-2	CASSSGDSDPYGYTF
TRBV6-5	TRBJ1-3	CASSYSRGSGNTIYF
TRBV10-3	TRBJ2-7	CAISDRGSTYEQYF
TRBV5-6	TRBJ1-2	CASSGTGTGISSYGYTF
TRBV10-1	TRBJ1-3	CASSEGQGLLGNTIYF
TRBV30	TRBJ1-4	CAWSARPGQGVREKLFF
TRBV30	TRBJ2-7	CAWSVHGGAYEQYF
TRBV7-2	TRBJ2-2	CASSLLKGVNTGELFF
TRBV7-2	TRBJ1-2	CASSLGGGQGAIGYTF
TRBV6-5	TRBJ1-6	CASSYSGGSSSPLHF
TRBV5-6	TRBJ1-5	CASRPSGQGNQPQHF
TRBV14	TRBJ1-2	CASSQDYSANYGYTF
TRBV14	TRBJ1-6	CASSQARFQGRNSPLHF
TRBV5-4	TRBJ1-1	CASSGDFGNTEAFF
TRBV2	TRBJ1-5	CASTGLSNNQPQHF
TRBV2	TRBJ1-6	CASTIGGVDNSPLHF
TRBV5-8	TRBJ1-3	CASSSQSSGNTIYF
TRBV5-6	TRBJ1-4	CASSLSEGEKLFF
TRBV7-2	TRBJ2-5	CASSLGGSGQTQYF
TRBV9	TRBJ1-2	CASSGQGPGYTF
TRBV12-3/TRBV12-4	TRBJ2-5	CASSFYAVETQYF
TRBV5-1	TRBJ1-3	CASSPENRDGNTIYF
TRBV6-5	TRBJ1-2	CASGDRGLGYTF
TRBV29-1	TRBJ1-1	CSVESNTEAFF
TRBV12-3/TRBV12-4	TRBJ1-2	CASTQGQGQGYTF
TRBV7-9	TRBJ1-1	CASSLGQGTGKRNTEAFF
TRBV7-9	TRBJ1-2	CASSLLQDYGYTF
TRBV10-1	TRBJ2-3	CASSATLANTQYF
TRBV28	TRBJ1-6	CASSFPGVFRSPLHF
TRBV13	TRBJ2-5	CASSLGGLEETQYF
TRBV19	TRBJ2-7	CASSTLISSQGSFYEQYF
TRBV3-1/TRBV3-2	TRBJ2-3	CASSQGTFTRTDTQYF